This T cell receptor beta chain appears in the sequencing data of a study of CXCR3-negative and CXCR3-positive naive CD8 T cells. Study at large: Sequencing yielded some 140 million TRB reads, roughly 1.5 +/- 0.3 million per library.

Each TRB cDNA library was prepared by 5' RACE (with UMI labels). Using the 5' RACE reads, TCRdb records one entry per CDR3 protein without DNA. Its table lists approximately 100,000 distinct CDR3 sequences. This CDR3 is built from 15 residues. Germline V gene sequence: CDR1 MRHNA, CDR2 SNTAGT. Remarks on this clonotype: Its antigen is not identified.

Investigators sorted each CD8+ T cell subset in triplicate, taking around 290,000 cells each time. The study's findings and limits: TRB CDR3 properties indicated TCR strength, while surface CD5 was similar across naive subsets. TRB CDR3s of CXCR3-positive naive cells were more hydrophobic than those of CXCR3-negative naive cells.

The TCR originated in a human donor in good health. Some clones in this sample may be carry-over from other donors' samples. The sequenced material came from naive CXCR3- CD8+ T cells from blood. The subset: CD45RO-CCR7+CD27+CD95- naive CD8+ T cells lacking CXCR3 (TNR3-). This chain uses TRBV6-4 with TRBJ2-3; no DNA is available, so the TRBD1 call from TCRdb remains unchecked. CDR3 in amino acids: CASSDGTGLPDTQYF.